A single sample is the source of the 30 T cell receptor beta chains below, sequenced in a study of CD8 T cells in ankylosing spondylitis (dated 2017 in TCRdb). What the research found in general, with its limitations: Blood from ankylosing spondylitis patients appeared to be characterized by a TCR beta motif made up of fewer than ten highly homologous amino acid variants.

These receptors' targets are unknown. Receptors were amplified or captured by 5' RACE. Sequencing used an Illumina HiSeq 2500. TCRdb's own reprocessing of the public reads used fastp at Q25 and MiXCR and kept productive beta chains. CDR3 protein sequences are deduplicated, and each keeps its most common genes and DNA. Across this sample there are about 510,000 distinct CDR3 sequences, with over 4% seen only once. The biggest ten clones account for 3% to 4.5% of the sample. The specimen was blood, either unsorted or a sorted T cell fraction (not recorded which). The receptors originated from a male donor with ankylosing spondylitis.

This clonotype was detected ten times or more. This chain links TRBV20-1 with TRBJ1-4; TRBD1 matches at 7 bases. The CDR3 is 13 residues long. Germline V CDR1 and CDR2: DFQATT, SNEGSKA (reference sequence). The CDR3 nucleotides read TGCAGCGTTGTGGAGGGGGCTGATGAAAAACTGTTTTTT. It specifies CSVVEGADEKLFF.

This clonotype was observed many times. The V call is TRBV7-2, the J call TRBJ2-1; D is unclear. V lost 4 bases to trimming and J lost 6 bases, with 10 bases between them. The CDR3 is made up of 13 amino acids. CDR1 is SGHTA, CDR2 FQGNSA, per germline. The CDR3 sequence is CASSYYQANEQFF. The DNA of the CDR3 is TGTGCCAGCAGCTACTACCAAGCCAATGAGCAGTTCTTC.

This clonotype was detected ten times or more. The chain employs TRBV10-3 and TRBJ2-3, with 12 positions matching TRBD1. The V and J ends lost 6 bases and 2 bases, in that order; junction bases with no gene match: 3. CDR1 ENHRY and CDR2 SYGVKD come from the germline V gene. This CDR3 spans 15 amino acids. The chain's CDR3 is CAIRGQGAPTDTQYF. The DNA for the CDR3 is TGTGCCATCAGGGGACAGGGGGCACCCACAGATACGCAGTATTTT.

The table lists this clonotype with a few counts. V is TRBV28 and J is TRBJ1-4; maybe TRBD1 (5 bases). The ends were cut back, 7 bases at V and 4 bases at J, with 7 bases in the middle. Germline V lookup: CDR1 MDHEN, CDR2 SYDVKM. This CDR3 has 12 amino acids. CDR3 DNA: TGTGCCAGCAATCAGGGTAATGAAAAACTGTTTTTT. Amino acids: CASNQGNEKLFF.

With regard to this clonotype: With a much larger clone just one base away, this may be a read error. Here the CDR3 reads CASSSGLAYSTDTQYF. The CDR3 nucleotides are TGTGCCAGCAGCTCCGGTCTAGCGTATTCCACAGATACGCAGTATTTT. The chain couples TRBV5-8 to TRBJ2-3, with D tentatively TRBD2 (6 bases). Germline loops: CDR1 SGHTS, CDR2 YDEGEE. Between the trimmed V and J ends, which lost 3 bases and 2 bases, there was a span of 16 bases. This CDR3 region has 16 residues.

About this clonotype itself: A much larger clone is a single base away; this may be a read error. Since no conserved phenylalanine or tryptophan closes the CDR3, a read error is the likely cause. The chain couples TRBV29-1 to TRBJ2-3; D uncertain. The germline V gene has CDR1 SQVTM and CDR2 ANQGSEA. V was clipped by 7 bases and J by 2 bases, with 10 bases between them. This CDR3 comprises 12 residues. CDR3 DNA sequence: TGCAGCGGCCATAACCCCACAGATACGCAGTATCTT. Translating it yields CSGHNPTDTQYL.

Many counts were recorded for this clonotype. This chain links TRBV20-1 with TRBJ1-1, with D unclear. The CDR3 has 13 amino acids. Trimming removed 3 bases from V and 0 bases from J, with 8 bases in between. From germline, CDR1 is DFQATT and CDR2 SNEGSKA (reference sequence). The CDR3 DNA reads TGCAGTGCTAGCTGGACGGTGAACACTGAAGCTTTCTTT. Its translation is CSASWTVNTEAFF.

The chain couples TRBV4-2 to TRBJ2-7; possibly TRBD1 or TRBD2 for D (5 bases each). V lost 0 bases, J lost 3 bases, and 15 bases lay in between. This CDR3 is 16 amino acids long. Germline assignment: CDR1 LGHNA and CDR2 YNFKEQ. The CDR3 sequence: CASSQDKGYGLYEQYF. The CDR3 DNA sequence: TGTGCCAGCAGCCAAGATAAGGGGTACGGACTCTACGAGCAGTACTTC.

Many counts were recorded for this clonotype. V usage is TRBV7-9 and J usage is TRBJ2-1, with 13 bases matching TRBD2. The trim removed 4 bases at V and 5 bases at J, leaving 8 bases unmatched. Germline-derived CDR1 and CDR2 are SEHNR and FQNEAQ (reference sequence). The CDR3 spans 17 residues. In nucleotides, the CDR3 is TGTGCCAGCAGCTCCCCCGGACTAGCGGGAGAGAACAATGAGCAGTTCTTC. Amino acids: CASSSPGLAGENNEQFF.

The rearrangement uses TRBV19 and TRBJ1-1; D not certain. Germline lookup yields CDR1 LNHDA and CDR2 SQIVND (reference sequence). The CDR3 spans 14 residues. Trimming pared 6 bases from V and 4 bases from J, leaving 15 bases between. CDR3 DNA: TGTGCCAGTAGGCGTGACACCTACGGCACTGAAGCTTTCTTT. It specifies CASRRDTYGTEAFF. Supplemented by reference TRBV19 and TRBJ1-1, the full variable domain reads DGGITQSPKYLFRKEGQNVTLSCEQNLNHDAMYWYRQDPGQGLRLIYYSQIVNDFQKGDIAEGYSVSREKKESFPLTVTSAQKNPTAFYLCASRRDTYGTEAFFGQGTRLTVV.

The chain carries TRBV5-1 and TRBJ1-5; D is unresolved. CDR1 is SGHRS and CDR2 is YFSETQ in the germline V gene. This CDR3 spans 14 amino acids. V was clipped by 0 bases and J by 0 bases, with 4 bases between them. The CDR3 reads CASSLDNSNQPQHF. The DNA for the CDR3 is TGCGCCAGCAGCTTGGATAATAGCAATCAGCCCCAGCATTTT.

This clonotype was detected ten times or more. The genes are TRBV18 and TRBJ1-1; TRBD1 matches at 10 bases. Germline CDR1 and CDR2: KGHSH and LQKENI. J gave up 7 bases and V 2 bases, and 7 bases lay outside the gene matches. The CDR3 spans 15 residues. The CDR3 sequence is CASSPGATGGLEAFF. The CDR3 DNA reads TGTGCCAGCTCACCAGGGGCGACAGGGGGCCTTGAAGCTTTCTTT.

In this sample, this clonotype turned up many times. CDR3 protein: CSVGRRGGPTGELFF. The CDR3 DNA reads TGCAGCGTTGGACGACGGGGCGGGCCCACCGGGGAGCTGTTTTTT. The rearrangement links TRBV29-1 to TRBJ2-2, with D tentatively TRBD1 or TRBD2 (5 bases each). The germline V gene has CDR1 SQVTM and CDR2 ANQGSEA. The CDR3 runs to 15 residues. The V end was cut by 4 bases, the J end by 4 bases, with 16 bases between.

This clonotype was observed many times. CDR3 in amino acids: CASSPGVTNEKLFF. DNA for the CDR3: TGTGCCAGCTCACCGGGGGTAACTAATGAAAAACTGTTTTTT. The rearrangement links TRBV18 to TRBJ1-4, with D maybe TRBD1 (5 bases). The V and J ends lost 3 bases and 1 base respectively, with 6 bases between them. The CDR3 is 14 amino acids. CDR1 and CDR2 from the germline V gene are KGHSH and LQKENI.

This clonotype was found many times. The chain uses TRBV7-2 and TRBJ1-6; tentative D call: TRBD1 (5 bases). The V gene's germline CDR1 is SGHTA and CDR2 FQGNSA. This CDR3 has 16 amino acids. The V and J ends lost 0 bases and 9 bases respectively, with 15 bases between them. This CDR3 reads CASSLAGRRGGSPLHF. The CDR3 nucleotides are TGTGCCAGCAGCTTAGCTGGTCGGAGGGGAGGTTCACCCCTCCACTTT.

Notes on this clonotype: Just one base apart from a much larger clone, this may be a read error. The V and J genes are TRBV4-3 and TRBJ1-2, with 8 bases lining up with TRBD1. V was pared by 5 bases and J by 7 bases, with 6 bases of the junction left unmatched. This CDR3 region has 13 residues. In germline, CDR1 is LGHNA, CDR2 YSLEER. In DNA form, the CDR3 reads TGCGCCAGCAGCGAGACAGGGGACTGTGGCTACACCTTC. Protein product: CASSETGDCGYTF.

This clonotype was picked up many times. This chain connects TRBV9 to TRBJ2-6, with D hard to call. Germline V CDR1 and CDR2: SGDLS, YYNGEE. The V end lost 0 bases, the J end lost 0 bases, and 10 bases lay between the germline ends. The CDR3 loop spans 17 amino acids. The CDR3 is CASSVVGPNSGANVLTF. As DNA, the CDR3 is TGTGCCAGCAGCGTAGTAGGTCCCAACTCTGGGGCCAACGTCCTGACTTTC.

In the case of this clonotype: A read error is possible here, since a much larger clone lies one base away. The rearrangement joins TRBV5-1 to TRBJ2-2; perhaps TRBD2 as D (6 bases). V was trimmed by 1 base and J by 9 bases, leaving 16 bases between them. Germline V lookup: CDR1 SGHRS, CDR2 YFSETQ. The CDR3 loop spans 15 amino acids. CDR3 DNA sequence: TGCGCCAGCAGCTTGATCGGGGGTCAAACCAGGGAGCTGTTTTTT. It specifies CASSLIGGQTRELFF.

This clonotype has at least ten counts. The chain combines TRBV5-1 with TRBJ1-5; D is possibly TRBD1 (5 bases). Trimming left V 0 bases short and J 5 bases short, with 9 bases between. The CDR3 has 14 residues. From germline, CDR1 is SGHRS and CDR2 YFSETQ. CDR3 nucleotides: TGCGCCAGCAGCTTGGTTCCGGGGGATCAGCCCCAGCATTTT. Translation: CASSLVPGDQPQHF.

In this sample, this clonotype turned up many times. The chain has TRBV4-3 and TRBJ2-7; 7 nucleotides line up with TRBD2. The CDR3 totals 16 residues. The V gene's germline CDR1 is LGHNA and CDR2 YSLEER. With 0 bases clipped from V and 2 bases from J, the junction kept 7 bases outside the gene matches. The CDR3 loop is CASSQERAGVAYEQYF. For the CDR3, the DNA is TGCGCCAGCAGCCAAGAAAGGGCGGGAGTGGCCTACGAGCAGTACTTC.

This clonotype came up a few times. This sequence joins TRBV5-1 and TRBJ1-1; D remains ambiguous. Germline values: CDR1 SGHRS, CDR2 YFSETQ. The CDR3 totals 14 residues. The ends were cut back, 2 bases at V and 4 bases at J, with 12 bases in the middle. CDR3 protein: CASSFSRASTEAFF. DNA of the CDR3: TGCGCCAGCAGCTTCTCTCGGGCCAGCACTGAAGCTTTCTTT.

This clonotype has only a few counts. The chain employs TRBV19 and TRBJ2-3; D not certain. V was trimmed by 5 bases and J by 1 base, leaving 7 bases between them. Germline CDR1 LNHDA, CDR2 SQIVND (reference sequence). The CDR3 is 13 amino acids. In nucleotides, the CDR3 is TGTGCCAGTAGTTCGCGCCGCACAGATACGCAGTATTTT. Translating gives CASSSRRTDTQYF.

This clonotype has just a few counts. The chain joins TRBV4-3 to TRBJ2-5; D is ambiguous. Between the trimmed V and J ends, which lost 8 bases and 6 bases, there was a span of 7 bases. This CDR3 contains 10 residues. The germline V gene has CDR1 LGHNA and CDR2 YSLEER. Here the CDR3 reads CASVGKTQYF. Here the CDR3 DNA reads TGCGCCAGCGTAGGGAAGACCCAGTACTTC.

This clonotype was detected a few times. J is TRBJ1-2 and V is TRBV18, with D possibly being TRBD1 (6 bases). The length of the CDR3 is 17 residues. The V and J ends lost 3 bases and 0 bases respectively, with 17 bases between them. Germline V gene data show CDR1 as KGHSH and CDR2 as LQKENI. CDR3 protein: CASSPPGHSGANYGYTF. The CDR3 DNA follows: TGTGCCAGCTCACCGCCGGGACACTCTGGGGCTAACTATGGCTACACCTTC.

This clonotype was recorded many times. The rearrangement links TRBV10-3 to TRBJ1-5; D not certain. With 4 bases removed from V and 0 bases from J, the gap between germline ends came to 7 bases. The germline V gene encodes CDR1 ENHRY and CDR2 SYGVKD. The CDR3 sequence is 14 residues long. DNA of the CDR3: TGTGCCATCAGTGCCAGGCCTAGCAATCAGCCCCAGCATTTT. As protein: CAISARPSNQPQHF.

The gene calls are TRBV5-6 and TRBJ2-7; TRBD1 agrees at 7 bases. Germline V gene sequence: CDR1 SGHDT, CDR2 YYEEEE. This CDR3 region has 14 residues. The junction had 12 bases not matched to a gene; V was cut back by 10 bases and J by 2 bases. This chain's CDR3 is CASSRQGFPYEQYF. The DNA of the CDR3 is TGTGCCTCAAGCCGACAGGGATTTCCCTACGAGCAGTACTTC. The full variable domain, completed using reference TRBV5-6 and TRBJ2-7, is DAGVTQSPTHLIKTRGQQVTLRCSPKSGHDTVSWYQQALGQGPQFIFQYYEEEERQRGNFPDRFSGHQFPNYSSELNVNALLLGDSALYLCASSRQGFPYEQYFGPGTRLTVT.

This clonotype turned up a few times. This rearrangement joins TRBV13 to TRBJ2-1; 9 bases align to TRBD2. Looked up from germline, CDR1 is PRHDT and CDR2 is FYEKMQ (reference sequence). The CDR3 sequence is 14 residues long. V shed 5 bases, J shed 10 bases, and the junction held 9 bases outside the gene matches. This CDR3 reads CASSTMTSGREQFF. The CDR3 DNA sequence: TGTGCCAGCAGCACGATGACTAGCGGCAGGGAGCAGTTCTTC.

In its sample, this clonotype was seen many times. V is TRBV29-1 and J is TRBJ2-7; no definite D call. The V and J ends lost 7 bases and 0 bases respectively, with 13 bases between them. The length of the CDR3 is 13 residues. The germline V gene has CDR1 SQVTM and CDR2 ANQGSEA. For the CDR3, the DNA is TGCAGCGGGGTTGCAGCTCCCTCCTACGAGCAGTACTTC. It yields the protein CSGVAAPSYEQYF.

Many counts were recorded for this clonotype. The CDR3 reads CASSPPAGQGGDTQYF. The CDR3 nucleotides are TGTGCCAGCTCACCACCAGCGGGGCAGGGTGGAGATACGCAGTATTTT. This sequence joins TRBV18 and TRBJ2-3; 7 bases are shared with TRBD2. With V trimmed by 0 bases and J by 5 bases, 8 bases remained unmatched. This CDR3 is built from 16 residues. Germline-derived CDR1 and CDR2 are KGHSH and LQKENI.

This clonotype showed up many times. The V gene is TRBV6-6, the J gene TRBJ1-1; D uncertain. This CDR3 contains 12 residues. Germline CDR1 MNHNY, CDR2 SVGAGI (reference sequence). V was trimmed by 11 bases and J by 4 bases, leaving 14 bases between them. Written as DNA, the CDR3 is TGTGCCGCGGGCCAGGTGGTCACTGAAGCTTTCTTT. It specifies CAAGQVVTEAFF.